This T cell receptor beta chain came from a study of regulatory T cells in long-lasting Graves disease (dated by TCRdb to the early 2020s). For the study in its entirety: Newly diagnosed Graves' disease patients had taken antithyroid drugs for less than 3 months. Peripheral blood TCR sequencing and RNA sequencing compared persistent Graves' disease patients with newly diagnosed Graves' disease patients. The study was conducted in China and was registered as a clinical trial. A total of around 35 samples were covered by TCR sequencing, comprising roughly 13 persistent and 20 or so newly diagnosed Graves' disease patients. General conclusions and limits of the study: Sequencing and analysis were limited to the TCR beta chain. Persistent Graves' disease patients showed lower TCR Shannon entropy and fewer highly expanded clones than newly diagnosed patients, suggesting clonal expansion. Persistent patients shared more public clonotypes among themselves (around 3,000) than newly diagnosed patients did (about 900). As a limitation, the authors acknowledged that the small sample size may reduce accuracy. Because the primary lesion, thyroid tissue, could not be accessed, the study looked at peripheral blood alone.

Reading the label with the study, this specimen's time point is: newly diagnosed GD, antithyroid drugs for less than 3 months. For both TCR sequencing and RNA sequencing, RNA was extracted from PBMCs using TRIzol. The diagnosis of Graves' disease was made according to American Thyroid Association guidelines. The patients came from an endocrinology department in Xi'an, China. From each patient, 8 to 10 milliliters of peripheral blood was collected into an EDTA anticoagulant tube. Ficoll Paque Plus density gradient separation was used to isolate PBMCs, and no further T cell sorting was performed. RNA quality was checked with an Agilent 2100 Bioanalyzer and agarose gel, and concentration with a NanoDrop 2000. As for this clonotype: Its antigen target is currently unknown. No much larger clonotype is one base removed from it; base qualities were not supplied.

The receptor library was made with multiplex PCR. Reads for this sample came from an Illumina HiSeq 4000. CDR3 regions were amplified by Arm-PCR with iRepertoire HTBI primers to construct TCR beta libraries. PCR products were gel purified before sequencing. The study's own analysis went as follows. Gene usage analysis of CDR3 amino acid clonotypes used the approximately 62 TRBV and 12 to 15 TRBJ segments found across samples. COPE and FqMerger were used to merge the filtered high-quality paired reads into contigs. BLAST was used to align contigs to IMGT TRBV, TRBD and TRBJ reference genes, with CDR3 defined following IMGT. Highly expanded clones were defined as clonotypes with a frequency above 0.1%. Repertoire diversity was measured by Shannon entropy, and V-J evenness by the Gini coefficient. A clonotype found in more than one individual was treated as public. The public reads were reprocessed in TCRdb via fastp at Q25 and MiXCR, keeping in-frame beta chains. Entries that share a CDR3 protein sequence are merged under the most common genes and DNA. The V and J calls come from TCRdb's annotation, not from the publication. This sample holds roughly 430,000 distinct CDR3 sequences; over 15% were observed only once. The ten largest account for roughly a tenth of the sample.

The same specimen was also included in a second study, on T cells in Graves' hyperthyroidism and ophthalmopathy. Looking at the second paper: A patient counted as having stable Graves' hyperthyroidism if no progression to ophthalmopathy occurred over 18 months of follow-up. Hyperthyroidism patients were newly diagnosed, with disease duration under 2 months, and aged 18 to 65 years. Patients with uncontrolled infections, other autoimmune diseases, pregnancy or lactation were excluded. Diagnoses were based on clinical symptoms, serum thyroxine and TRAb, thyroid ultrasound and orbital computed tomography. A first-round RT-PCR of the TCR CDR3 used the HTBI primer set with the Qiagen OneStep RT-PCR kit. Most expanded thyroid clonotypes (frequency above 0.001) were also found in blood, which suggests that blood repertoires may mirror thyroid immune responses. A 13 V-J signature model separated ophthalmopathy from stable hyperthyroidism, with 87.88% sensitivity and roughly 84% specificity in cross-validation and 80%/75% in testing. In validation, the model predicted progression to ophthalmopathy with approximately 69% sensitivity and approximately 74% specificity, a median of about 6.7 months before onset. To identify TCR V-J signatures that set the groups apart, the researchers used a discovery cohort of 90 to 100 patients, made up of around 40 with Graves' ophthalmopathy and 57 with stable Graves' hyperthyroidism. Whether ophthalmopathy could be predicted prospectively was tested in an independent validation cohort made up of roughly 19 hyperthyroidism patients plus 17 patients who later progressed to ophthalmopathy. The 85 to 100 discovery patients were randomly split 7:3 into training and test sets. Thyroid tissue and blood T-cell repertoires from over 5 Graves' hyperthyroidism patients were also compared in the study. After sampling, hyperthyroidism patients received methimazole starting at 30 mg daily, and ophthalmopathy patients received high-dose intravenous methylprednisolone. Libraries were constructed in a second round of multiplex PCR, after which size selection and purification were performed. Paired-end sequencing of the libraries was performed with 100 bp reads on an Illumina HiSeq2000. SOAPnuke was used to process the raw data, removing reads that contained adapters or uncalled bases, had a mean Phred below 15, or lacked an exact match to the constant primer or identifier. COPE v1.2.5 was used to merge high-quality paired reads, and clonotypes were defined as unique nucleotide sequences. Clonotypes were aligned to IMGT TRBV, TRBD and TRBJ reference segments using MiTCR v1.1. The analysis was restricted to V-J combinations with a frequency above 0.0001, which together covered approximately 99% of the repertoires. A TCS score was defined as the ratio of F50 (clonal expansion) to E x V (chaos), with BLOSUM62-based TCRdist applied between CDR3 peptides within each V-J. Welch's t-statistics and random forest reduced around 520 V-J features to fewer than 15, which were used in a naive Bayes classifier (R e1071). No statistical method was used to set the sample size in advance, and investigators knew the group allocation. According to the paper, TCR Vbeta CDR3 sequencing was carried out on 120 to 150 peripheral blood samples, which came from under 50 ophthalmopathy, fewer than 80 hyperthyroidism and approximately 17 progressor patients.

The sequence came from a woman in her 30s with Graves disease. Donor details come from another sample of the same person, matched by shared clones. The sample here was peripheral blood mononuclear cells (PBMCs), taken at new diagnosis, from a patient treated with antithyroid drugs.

The CDR3 corresponds to CASSHIQGDWKYTGELFF. Here is the DNA: TGTGCCAGCAGCCATATACAGGGGGACTGGAAGTATACCGGGGAGCTGTTTTTT. The chain is encoded by TRBV9 joined to TRBJ2-2; 8 bases in the junction line up with TRBD1. The CDR3 starts with the cysteine, ends with the phenylalanine, and has 18 residues. Here the CDR3 DNA is all that survives: 54 bases in frame from base 1. The germline V end is reduced by 4 bases and the J end by 5 bases; junction bases left unmatched: 16. The germline V gene supplies CDR1 SGDLS and CDR2 YYNGEE.